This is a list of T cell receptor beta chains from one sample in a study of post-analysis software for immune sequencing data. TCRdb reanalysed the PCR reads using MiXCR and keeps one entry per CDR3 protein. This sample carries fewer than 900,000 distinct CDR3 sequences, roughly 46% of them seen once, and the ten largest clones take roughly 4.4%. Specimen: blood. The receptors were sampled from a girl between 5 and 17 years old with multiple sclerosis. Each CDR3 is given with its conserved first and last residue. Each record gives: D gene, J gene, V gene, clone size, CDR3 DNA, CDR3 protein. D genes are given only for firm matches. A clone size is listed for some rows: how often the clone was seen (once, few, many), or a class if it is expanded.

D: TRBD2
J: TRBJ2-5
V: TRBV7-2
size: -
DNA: TGTGCCAGCAGCTTAAAAGCGGGGGCAGAGACCCAGTACTTC
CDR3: CASSLKAGAETQYF

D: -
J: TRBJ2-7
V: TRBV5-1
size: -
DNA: TGCGCCAGCAGCTTGGGGGACTCCTTCCACGAGCAGTACTTC
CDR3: CASSLGDSFHEQYF

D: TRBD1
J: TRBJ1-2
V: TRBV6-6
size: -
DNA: TGTGCCAGCAGACTCGGGACAGGGAGAGGCTACACCTTC
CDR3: CASRLGTGRGYTF

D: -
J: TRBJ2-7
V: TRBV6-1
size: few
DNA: TGTGCCAGCAGTGAACGACGGGGCGAGCAGTACTTC
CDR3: CASSERRGEQYF

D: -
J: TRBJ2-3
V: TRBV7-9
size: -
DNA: TGTGCCAGCAGCTCGCCCCGGTACACAGATACGCAGTATTTT
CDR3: CASSSPRYTDTQYF

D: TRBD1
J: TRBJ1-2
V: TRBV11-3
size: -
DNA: TGTGCCAGCAGCCCACGACAGGGGAGTGGTGGCTACACCTTC
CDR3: CASSPRQGSGGYTF

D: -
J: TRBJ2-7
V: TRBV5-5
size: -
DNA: TGTGCCAGCAGCTCCCCAAGGGTTCAGGACGAGCAGTACTTC
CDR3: CASSSPRVQDEQYF

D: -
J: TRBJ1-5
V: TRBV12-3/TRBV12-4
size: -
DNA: TGTGCCAGCAGTTCTTCAGGGGCTGATCAGCCCCAGCATTTT
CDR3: CASSSSGADQPQHF

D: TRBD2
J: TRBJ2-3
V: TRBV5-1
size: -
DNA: TGCGCCGGCAACGGCGGGAGGCGCACAGATACGCAGTATTTT
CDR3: CAGNGGRRTDTQYF

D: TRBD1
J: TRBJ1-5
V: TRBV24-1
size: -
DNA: TGTGCCACCAGTGATTGGACAGGGGGCGTTAATCAGCCCCAGCATTTT
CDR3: CATSDWTGGVNQPQHF

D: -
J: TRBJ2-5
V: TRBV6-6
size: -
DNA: TGTGCCAGCCACCGGGCGGACTATGGGGAGACCCAGTACTTC
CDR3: CASHRADYGETQYF

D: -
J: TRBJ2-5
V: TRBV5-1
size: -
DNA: TGCGCCAGCAGCTTAGGAGGGGCTCGATTCCAAGAGACCCAGTACTTC
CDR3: CASSLGGARFQETQYF

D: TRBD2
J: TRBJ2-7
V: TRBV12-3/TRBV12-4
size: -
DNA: TGTGCCAGCACCTGGGGACTAGCGGGTACCTACGAGCAGTACTTC
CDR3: CASTWGLAGTYEQYF

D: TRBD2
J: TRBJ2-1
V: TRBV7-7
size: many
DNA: TGTGCTAGCAGCCCGGGACTAGCGGGGAATGAGCAGTTCTTC
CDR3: CASSPGLAGNEQFF

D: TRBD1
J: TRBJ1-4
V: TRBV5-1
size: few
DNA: TGCGCCAGCAGGATGGGACAGGGTAATGAAAAACTGTTTTTT
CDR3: CASRMGQGNEKLFF

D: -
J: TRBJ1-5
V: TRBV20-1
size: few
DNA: TGCAGTGCTAGAGAGGAAAGTCTAAGCAATCAGCCCCAGCATTTT
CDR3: CSAREESLSNQPQHF

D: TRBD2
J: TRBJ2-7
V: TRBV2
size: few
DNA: TGTGCCAGCAGAGTGGGAAGGGCCCGAGGTAGCGGGAGTTACGAGCGGTACTTC
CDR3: CASRVGRARGSGSYERYF

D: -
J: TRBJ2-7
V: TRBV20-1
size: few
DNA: TGCAGTGGAAGCCGACAGGAATCCTACGAGCAGTACTTC
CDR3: CSGSRQESYEQYF

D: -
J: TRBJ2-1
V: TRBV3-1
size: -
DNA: TGTGCCAGCAGCCAAGAATCCAGCCGTGAGCAGTTCTTC
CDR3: CASSQESSREQFF

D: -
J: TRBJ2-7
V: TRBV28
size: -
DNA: TGTGCCAGCAGTTTCCGTCCAGGAAAGAACGAGCAGTACTTC
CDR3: CASSFRPGKNEQYF

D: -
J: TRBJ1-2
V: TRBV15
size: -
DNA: TGTGCCACCAGCAGAAGCGTTGAACCCTATGGCTACACCTTC
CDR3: CATSRSVEPYGYTF

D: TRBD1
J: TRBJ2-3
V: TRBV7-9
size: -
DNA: TGTGCCAGCAGCCCGGACAGGGGGGCCGGTACGCAGTATTTT
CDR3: CASSPDRGAGTQYF

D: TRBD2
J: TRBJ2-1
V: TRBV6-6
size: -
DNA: TGTGCCAGCACCGCGGGAGAGGAGTACAATGAGCAGTTCTTC
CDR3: CASTAGEEYNEQFF

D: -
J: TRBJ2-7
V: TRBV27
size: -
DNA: TGTGCCAGCAGTTTTCCGGGATCCCCCTACGAGCAGTACTTC
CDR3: CASSFPGSPYEQYF

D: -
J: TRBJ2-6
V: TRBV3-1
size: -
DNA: TGTGCCAGCAGCCAAGGGGTACCTGGGGCCAACGTCCTGACTTTC
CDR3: CASSQGVPGANVLTF

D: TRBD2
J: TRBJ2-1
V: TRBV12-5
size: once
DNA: TGTGCTAGTGGTTTGTATGACCGACTAGCGGGAGGCTTATCCTACAATGAGCAGTTCTTC
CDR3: CASGLYDRLAGGLSYNEQFF

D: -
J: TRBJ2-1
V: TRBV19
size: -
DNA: TGTGCCAGTAGTTTCAACTCTGATGAGCAGTTCTTC
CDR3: CASSFNSDEQFF

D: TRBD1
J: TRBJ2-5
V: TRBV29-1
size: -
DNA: TGCAGCGTTGAAGGCCTTACAGGGGATGTCGAGACCCAGTACTTC
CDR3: CSVEGLTGDVETQYF

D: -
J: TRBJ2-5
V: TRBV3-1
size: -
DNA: TGTGCCAGCAGCCAAGAAGGGGTGGCAGAGACCCAGTACTTC
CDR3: CASSQEGVAETQYF

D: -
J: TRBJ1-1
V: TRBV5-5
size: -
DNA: TGTGCCAGCAGCTTGTCCATCAACACTGAAGCTTTCTTT
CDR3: CASSLSINTEAFF

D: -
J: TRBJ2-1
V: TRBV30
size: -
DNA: TGTGCCTGGAGTGTGGAGGGGGCCTCCTACAATGAGCAGTTCTTC
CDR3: CAWSVEGASYNEQFF